Below, one T cell receptor (beta chain) is given with its context. These data are taken from a study of shared clonotypes between healthy human individuals. TCRdb's table, derived via immunoSEQ multiplex PCR, lists solely in-frame clones and lacks some. The sample gives around 690,000 clones, 90% of which show up once; roughly 36% is in the top ten. The germline V and J ends were trimmed by 4 bases and 5 bases, with 18 bases remaining between them. Germline CDR1 and CDR2: SNHLY and FYNNEI. The CDR3 has 17 residues. Sequenced material: memory CD8+ T cells from PBMCs. Specified subset: CD45RO+ cells pooled with CCR7-negative TemRA cells. The TCR sequence derives from a man between 18 and 29 years old in good health. Some clones in this sample may be carry-over from other donors' samples. This chain links TRBV2 with TRBJ2-6, with unresolved D. The CDR3: CASSVEDYQSRANVLTF. For the CDR3, the DNA is TGTGCCAGCAGTGTAGAGGATTACCAAAGTCGGGCCAACGTCCTGACTTTC.